This entry lists 30 T cell receptor beta chains sequenced from one sample in a study of T-cell memory formation after mild COVID-19. TCRdb called the 5' RACE reads again in MiXCR, with one record for every CDR3 protein. This table has roughly 350,000 distinct CDR3 sequences, around 15% appearing once. The sequencing sample was made of PBMCs or a T cell subset sorted from them (not recorded which). The receptors originated from a man younger than 35 who had mild COVID-19 (a few samples of this study predate the infection). Cell type and time point are not known.

The V and J genes are TRBV12-3 or TRBV12-4 and TRBJ2-1; D is possibly TRBD2 (6 bases). Between the trimmed V and J ends, which lost 3 bases and 10 bases, there was a span of 16 bases. This CDR3 has 14 amino acids. The CDR3, as DNA: TGTGCCAGCAGTTTTGTGACGGGGGAAGACGAGCAGTTCTTC. It encodes CASSFVTGEDEQFF.

This clonotype was found many times. The V and J genes are TRBV6-1 and TRBJ2-7; the match to TRBD1 covers 10 bases. The CDR3 covers 13 residues. CDR1 and CDR2 (germline): MNHNS, SASEGT. Trimming cost V 4 bases and J 4 bases; bases outside gene matches: 1. The CDR3 is CASSGDRGYEQYF. The CDR3 DNA follows: TGTGCCAGCAGTGGGGACAGGGGATACGAGCAGTACTTC.

A few counts support this clonotype. This chain links TRBV7-9 with TRBJ2-5; D gene ambiguous. Germline V gene sequence: CDR1 SEHNR, CDR2 FQNEAQ (reference sequence). Trimming shortened V by 6 bases and J by 1 base, and 6 bases separated the two germline ends. This CDR3 has 12 residues. CDR3 amino acids: CASRRPQETQYF. The DNA for the CDR3 is TGTGCCAGCAGAAGACCCCAAGAGACCCAGTACTTC.

The V gene is TRBV7-9, the J gene TRBJ2-5; 8 nucleotides agree with TRBD1. The J segment lost 3 bases and the V segment lost 5 bases, leaving 11 bases of the junction unmatched. The CDR3 spans 16 residues. Per germline, CDR1 SEHNR and CDR2 FQNEAQ (reference sequence). The CDR3 nucleotides are TGTGCCAGCAGCGTTTGGGACAGGAGCTCCGAAGAGACCCAGTACTTC. Translated: CASSVWDRSSEETQYF.

This chain connects TRBV4-1 to TRBJ2-2; 7 bases map to TRBD2. CDR3 length: 16 amino acids. Unmatched junction bases numbered 6, after V lost 0 bases and J lost 5 bases. The germline V gene has CDR1 MGHRA and CDR2 YSYEKL. CDR3 loop: CASSQDGGGRTGELFF. The CDR3 bases are TGCGCCAGCAGCCAAGATGGCGGGGGTCGGACCGGGGAGCTGTTTTTT.

V is TRBV7-9 and J is TRBJ1-5; a weak D match, TRBD1 (5 bases). Germline-derived CDR1 and CDR2 are SEHNR and FQNEAQ (reference sequence). The CDR3 runs 17 residues. The V gene lost 5 bases and the J gene lost 2 bases, with 19 bases spanning the gap. The CDR3 sequence is CASSQGGGGVGNQPQHF. CDR3 nucleotides: TGTGCCAGCAGCCAGGGCGGCGGGGGGGTTGGCAATCAGCCCCAGCATTTT.

The chain couples TRBV7-9 to TRBJ1-1; 10 nucleotides agree with TRBD1. Per the germline V gene, CDR1 is SEHNR and CDR2 is FQNEAQ (reference sequence). The trim removed 5 bases at V and 5 bases at J, leaving 5 bases unmatched. The CDR3 consists of 14 residues. The CDR3 DNA reads as TGTGCCAGCAGCCTCGACAGGGGGCCAACTGAAGCTTTCTTT. Residues: CASSLDRGPTEAFF. Based on the CDR3 plus reference TRBV7-9 and TRBJ1-1, the full variable domain is DTGVSQNPRHKITKRGQNVTFRCDPISEHNRLYWYRQTLGQGPEFLTYFQNEAQLEKSRLLSDRFSAERPKGSFSTLEIQRTEQGDSAMYLCASSLDRGPTEAFFGQGTRLTVV.

The gene calls are TRBV7-3 and TRBJ1-6; 9 bases line up with TRBD1. This CDR3 has 15 residues. J was trimmed by 9 bases and V by 3 bases; bases with no gene match: 6. In germline, CDR1 is SGHTA, CDR2 FQGTGA. The CDR3 DNA sequence: TGTGCCAGCAGCTTCTTAGGACAGGGGAGTTCACCCCTCCACTTT. This translates into CASSFLGQGSSPLHF. The entire variable domain, with the rest obtained from reference TRBV7-3 and TRBJ1-6, is as follows: GAGVSQTPSNKVTEKGKYVELRCDPISGHTALYWYRQSLGQGPEFLIYFQGTGAADDSGLPNDRFFAVRPEGSVSTLKIQRTERGDSAVYLCASSFLGQGSSPLHFGNGTRLTVT.

This clonotype appeared a few times. The V call is TRBV5-1, the J call TRBJ1-2; D not resolved. The germline CDR1 and CDR2 sequences are SGHRS and YFSETQ. The V gene lost 0 bases and the J gene lost 6 bases, with 9 bases spanning the gap. The CDR3 covers 13 residues. CDR3 DNA: TGCGCCAGCAGCTTGGTCCTAAGGGATGGCTACACCTTC. It translates to CASSLVLRDGYTF.

This clonotype was picked up many times. The rearrangement links TRBV5-1 to TRBJ2-7, with D possibly matching TRBD1 (6 bases). The CDR3 contains 15 residues. V was clipped by 4 bases and J by 0 bases, with 14 bases between them. The V gene's germline CDR1 is SGHRS and CDR2 YFSETQ. The CDR3 sequence: CASSPDSLNSYEQYF. The CDR3, as DNA: TGCGCCAGCAGCCCGGACAGCCTAAACTCCTACGAGCAGTACTTC.

The V gene is TRBV4-3, the J gene TRBJ1-2, with 8 bases that match TRBD1. CDR3 length: 14 residues. Losses at the gene ends were 5 bases for V and 3 bases for J; bases not matched to a gene: 5. CDR1 LGHNA and CDR2 YSLEER come from the germline V gene. CDR3 residues: CASSYGQGDYGYTF. CDR3 in DNA: TGCGCCAGCAGCTACGGACAGGGCGACTATGGCTACACCTTC.

In its sample, this clonotype was seen a few times. This sequence joins TRBV7-3 and TRBJ2-3; TRBD2 matches at 11 bases. CDR1 and CDR2 from the germline V gene are SGHTA and FQGTGA. J gave up 5 bases and V 5 bases, and 6 bases lay outside the gene matches. CDR3 size: 15 residues. DNA for the CDR3: TGTGCCAGCAGCCCTAGCGGGGGGTCTGGAGATACGCAGTATTTT. It yields the protein CASSPSGGSGDTQYF.

This clonotype has only a few counts. The chain employs TRBV29-1 and TRBJ1-1; TRBD1 matches at 7 bases. V was clipped by 5 bases and J by 0 bases; unmatched bases: 6. The CDR3 covers 14 residues. Per the germline V gene, CDR1 is SQVTM and CDR2 is ANQGSEA. The CDR3 protein is CSVRGQKMNTEAFF. The CDR3 DNA follows: TGCAGCGTTAGGGGACAGAAAATGAACACTGAAGCTTTCTTT.

Only a few counts were recorded for this clonotype. The V call is TRBV7-9, the J call TRBJ1-3; a weak D match, TRBD1 (6 bases). Trimming shortened V by 3 bases and J by 4 bases, and 13 bases separated the two germline ends. The CDR3 has 15 residues. The V gene's germline CDR1 is SEHNR and CDR2 FQNEAQ (reference sequence). As DNA, the CDR3 is TGTGCCAGCAGCTTGACCGCAGGGGCAGGAAACACCATATATTTT. Residues: CASSLTAGAGNTIYF.

The chain combines TRBV20-1 with TRBJ1-2; D unclear. V gave up 3 bases and J gave up 4 bases, with 15 bases separating them. The CDR3 is 14 residues long. Germline V lookup: CDR1 DFQATT, CDR2 SNEGSKA (reference sequence). The CDR3 coding sequence is TGCAGTGCTAGCGACGACGATTTAGGCTATGGCTACACCTTC. Amino acids: CSASDDDLGYGYTF.

This clonotype was observed a few times. The chain is built from TRBV19 and TRBJ2-3; maybe TRBD2 (5 bases). The germline CDR1 and CDR2 sequences are LNHDA and SQIVND (reference sequence). Deletions cut 7 bases from V and 6 bases from J, with 14 bases between. The CDR3 totals 13 residues. CDR3 amino acids: CASKSRLPDTQYF. The CDR3 DNA reads TGTGCCAGTAAATCGAGACTACCGGATACGCAGTATTTT.

This clonotype has only a few counts. The chain recombines TRBV10-3 with TRBJ2-3; weak D call: TRBD2 (5 bases). CDR1 ENHRY and CDR2 SYGVKD come from the germline V gene. V lost 7 bases and J 0 bases, leaving 11 bases between the germline ends. This CDR3 has 14 residues. The CDR3 spells CAITDRGSTDTQYF. In DNA, the CDR3 is TGTGCCATCACCGACCGGGGAAGCACAGATACGCAGTATTTT.

This clonotype has just a few counts. The rearrangement joins TRBV29-1 to TRBJ2-2, with D possibly matching TRBD2 (5 bases). V was pared by 0 bases and J by 6 bases, with 14 bases between. Germline loops: CDR1 SQVTM, CDR2 ANQGSEA. This CDR3 has 15 residues. The CDR3: CSVEDRAGGPGELFF. The CDR3 DNA is TGCAGCGTTGAAGATCGGGCAGGCGGGCCCGGGGAGCTGTTTTTT.

This clonotype occurred a few times. This sequence joins TRBV7-9 and TRBJ2-4; D call uncertain. The length of the CDR3 is 16 residues. The V end lost 0 bases, the J end lost 0 bases, and 9 bases lay between the germline ends. Looked up from germline, CDR1 is SEHNR and CDR2 is FQNEAQ (reference sequence). DNA for the CDR3: TGTGCCAGCAGCTTAGCCGCGTCCGTAGCCAAAAACATTCAGTACTTC. Its translation is CASSLAASVAKNIQYF.

The V and J genes are TRBV5-1 and TRBJ2-5, with no clear D. The V and J ends lost 4 bases and 5 bases respectively, with 27 bases between them. The CDR3 length is 18 residues. Germline CDR1 reads SGHRS; CDR2 reads YFSETQ. The chain's CDR3 is CASSPENRRQVPRETQYF. Here the CDR3 DNA reads TGCGCCAGCAGCCCCGAAAACCGTAGACAAGTACCGAGGGAGACCCAGTACTTC.

The CDR3: CASSQYLNTEAFF. The CDR3 DNA sequence: TGTGCCAGCAGCCAATATCTGAACACTGAAGCTTTCTTT. The chain joins TRBV3-1 to TRBJ1-1; D remains unclear. V gave up 2 bases and J gave up 0 bases, with 4 bases separating them. The CDR3 contains 13 residues. CDR1 is LGHDT, CDR2 YNNKEL, per germline (reference sequence).

J is TRBJ1-5 and V is TRBV4-1; D not certain. CDR1 and CDR2 (germline): MGHRA, YSYEKL. Trimming pared 2 bases from V and 2 bases from J, leaving 7 bases between. The CDR3 covers 14 residues. CDR3 coding DNA: TGCGCCAGCAGCCAAAGCGGAGGCAATCAGCCCCAGCATTTT. Protein sequence: CASSQSGGNQPQHF.

This clonotype has more than one count but fewer than ten. The chain carries TRBV12-3 or TRBV12-4 and TRBJ1-1; D uncertain. The V and J ends lost 8 bases and 3 bases respectively, with 7 bases between them. This CDR3 contains 11 residues. The CDR3 DNA reads as TGTGCCAGCGAGGAAGACACTGAAGCTTTCTTT. Its translation: CASEEDTEAFF.

V and J are TRBV29-1 and TRBJ2-5; D could derive from TRBD1 or TRBD2 (5 bases each). The V gene's germline CDR1 is SQVTM and CDR2 ANQGSEA. The CDR3 is 12 residues long. V was cut by 8 bases and J by 0 bases, with 10 bases left in between. CDR3 DNA: TGCAGCATCCGGGGCAACCAAGAGACCCAGTACTTC. Translation: CSIRGNQETQYF.

The chain is built from TRBV5-6 and TRBJ1-1; possibly TRBD1 for D (5 bases). Per germline, CDR1 SGHDT and CDR2 YYEEEE. The CDR3 sequence is 14 residues long. Trimming left V 0 bases short and J 5 bases short, with 11 bases between. The CDR3 nucleotides read TGTGCCAGCAGCTTGGTAGGGGCCGGGACTGAAGCTTTCTTT. Its translation is CASSLVGAGTEAFF.

The V call is TRBV7-2, the J call TRBJ2-1; 13 bases line up with TRBD2. Germline V CDR1 and CDR2: SGHTA, FQGNSA. This CDR3 comprises 15 residues. Unmatched junction bases numbered 8, after V lost 7 bases and J lost 8 bases. The DNA for the CDR3 is TGTGCCAGCAACCTACTAGCGGGGGGGCCTTATGAGCAGTTCTTC. Amino acids: CASNLLAGGPYEQFF.

As regards this clonotype: A read error may produce the germline difference seen at one junction end. This chain links TRBV5-1 with TRBJ2-2, with TRBD1 identical over 10 bases. This CDR3 has 16 amino acids. Germline V gene sequence: CDR1 SGHRS, CDR2 YFSETQ. The CDR3 DNA sequence: TGCGACAGCAGCTCTCCGACAGGGGGCGCAGGTGGGGAGCTGTTTTTT. Its protein product is CDSSSPTGGAGGELFF.

This clonotype came up a few times. The chain has TRBV19 and TRBJ2-7; 8 bases map to TRBD1. The length of the CDR3 is 15 residues. Germline V gene sequence: CDR1 LNHDA, CDR2 SQIVND (reference sequence). V dropped 3 bases and J dropped 5; count of bases not matched to a gene: 9. CDR3 sequence reads: CASSIRTGRLDEQYF. The CDR3 DNA reads TGTGCCAGTAGTATTAGGACAGGGAGGTTGGACGAGCAGTACTTC.

The V gene is TRBV24-1, the J gene TRBJ1-2, with D perhaps TRBD1 (6 bases). The CDR3 spans 13 residues. Germline V gene data show CDR1 as KGHDR and CDR2 as SFDVKD. V lost 3 bases to trimming and J lost 8 bases, with 12 bases between them. The CDR3 region has the DNA TGTGCCACCAGTGATGCACAGGGCCGGGGCTACACCTTC. It is translated as CATSDAQGRGYTF.

The DNA for the CDR3 is TGTGCCAGCAGGACCGTATCCTACGAGCAGTACTTC. This encodes CASRTVSYEQYF. The rearrangement uses TRBV6-6 and TRBJ2-7; D uncertain. V shed 6 bases and J shed 1 base, with 7 bases lying between them. The CDR3 contains 12 residues. Germline V gives CDR1 MNHNY, CDR2 SVGAGI (reference sequence).